This T cell receptor beta chain comes out of a study of a mutant IDH1 vaccine in newly diagnosed glioma. About the research overall: Earlier treatment was radiotherapy, temozolomide, or both, with most getting both. General study findings and limits: Pseudoprogression appears to have had no connection to changes in top peripheral T cell clonotypes.

The time point: week 11, during vaccination. Vaccination comprised doses that each held 300 ug of mutant IDH1 20-mer peptide, plus topical imiquimod. To note about this clone: Its antigen is unidentified.

Trimming took 0 bases from V and 10 from J, leaving 10 bases between them. Germline V gene lookup returns CDR1 KGHSH and CDR2 LQKENI. CDR3 size: 13 residues. The table came from immunoSEQ multiplex PCR; TCRdb's copy has only in-frame clones and leaves some out. The sample comprises approximately 61,000 clones, about four fifths of which are singletons, and 5.9% rests with the top ten. The receptor was isolated from a man in his forties or fifties with glioma. Here the sequenced sample was PBMCs, taken from a glioma patient whose treatment included an IDH1 peptide vaccine. This chain uses TRBV18 with TRBJ1-5, with D perhaps TRBD1 (6 bases). The DNA of the CDR3 is TGTGCCAGCTCACCACCGGGGGCTGGTCCCCAGCATTTT. Translating it yields CASSPPGAGPQHF. The full variable domain, in which reference TRBV18 and TRBJ1-5 provide the parts outside the CDR3, is NAGVMQNPRHLVRRRGQEARLRCSPMKGHSHVYWYRQLPEEGLKFMVYLQKENIIDESGMPKERFSAEFPKEGPSILRIQQVVRGDSAAYFCASSPPGAGPQHFGDGTRLSIL.